Following are 22 T cell receptor beta chains from one sample sequenced in a study of blood T cells in healthy people across ages (dated by TCRdb to about 2015). The protocol used for the library was 5' RACE. The listed sequencing device is Illumina HiSeq 2500. A second about 7 to 11 cycle PCR used a sample-barcoded 5' primer and a J-beta primer mix. Starting from the raw public reads, TCRdb applied fastp trimming at Q25, assembled clones with MiXCR and retained in-frame beta chains. Every distinct CDR3 protein forms one entry, paired with its most common genes and DNA. The sample profile shows some 800,000 distinct CDR3 sequences; around 43% of them were found once. The ten largest clonotypes hold approximately 20% of the sample. The sample taken for sequencing was blood. The receptor source for this set is a man in his 60s in good health.

For this clonotype: The junction departs from the called germline gene at one end, perhaps through a read error. This chain links TRBV4-3 with TRBJ2-6; no clear D gene. This CDR3 region has 17 residues. Germline V gene lookup returns CDR1 LGHNA and CDR2 YSLEER. This chain's CDR3 is CASSQDSYSSRANVLTF. The CDR3 DNA follows: TGCGCCAGCAGCCAAGATTCGTATAGCTCTAGGGCCAACGTCCTGACTTTC.

This sequence joins TRBV20-1 and TRBJ1-4; D is unresolved. The CDR3 runs to 11 residues. CDR1 is DFQATT and CDR2 is SNEGSKA in the germline V gene (reference sequence). V was trimmed by 7 bases and J by 7 bases, leaving 10 bases between them. In DNA, the CDR3 is TGCAGTGGGAAGGCCGGTGAAAAACTGTTTTTT. It yields the protein CSGKAGEKLFF.

The rearrangement uses TRBV9 and TRBJ1-1; D not resolved. CDR1 SGDLS and CDR2 YYNGEE come from the germline V gene. The ends were cut back, 4 bases at V and 1 base at J, with 8 bases in the middle. The CDR3 has 13 residues. The CDR3 DNA reads as TGTGCCAGCAGCTTAAAAACGAACACTGAAGCTTTCTTT. This translates into CASSLKTNTEAFF.

This clonotype has more than one count but fewer than ten. The chain links TRBV4-2 to TRBJ2-7, with D unresolved. CDR3 length: 14 residues. With 1 base removed from V and 3 bases from J, the gap between germline ends came to 10 bases. The germline V gene encodes CDR1 LGHNA and CDR2 YNFKEQ. This chain's CDR3 is CASSQGGRNYEQYF. For the CDR3, the DNA is TGTGCCAGCAGCCAAGGGGGTAGAAACTACGAGCAGTACTTC.

The V and J genes are TRBV6-6 and TRBJ1-2; 9 nucleotides match TRBD1. CDR1 MNHNY and CDR2 SVGAGI come from the germline V gene (reference sequence). This CDR3 has 15 amino acids. Trimming cost V 2 bases and J 1 base; bases outside gene matches: 2. CDR3 protein: CASSYGQGRNYGYTF. The CDR3 coding sequence is TGTGCCAGCAGTTACGGACAGGGGCGTAACTATGGCTACACCTTC.

This clonotype has only one observation. The J gene is TRBJ2-1, the V gene TRBV5-1; TRBD2 aligns across 11 bases. Germline V lookup: CDR1 SGHRS, CDR2 YFSETQ. This CDR3 spans 19 amino acids. V was pared by 3 bases and J by 0 bases, with 11 bases of the junction left unmatched. The CDR3 DNA reads TGCGCCAGCAGCTACGGGGCTAGCGGGGGGACCCCCTCCTACAATGAGCAGTTCTTC. Protein product: CASSYGASGGTPSYNEQFF.

The chain combines TRBV6-5 with TRBJ1-1, with D unresolved. Germline lookup yields CDR1 MNHEY and CDR2 SVGAGI. With 3 bases removed from V and 4 bases from J, the gap between germline ends came to 15 bases. This CDR3 region has 15 residues. The CDR3 DNA sequence: TGTGCCAGCAGTTATTATACGGGAAGTTCCACTGAAGCTTTCTTT. Translation gives CASSYYTGSSTEAFF.

This clonotype occurred once. With a much larger clone just one base away, this may be a read error. V gene TRBV7-2 combines with J gene TRBJ2-3; D gene unclear. The CDR3 contains 12 residues. Germline values: CDR1 SGHTA, CDR2 FQGNSA. CDR3 amino acids: CASSTSTDMQYF. The CDR3, as DNA: TGTGCCAGCAGCACCAGCACAGATATGCAGTATTTT. The full variable domain, completed using reference TRBV7-2 and TRBJ2-3, is GAGVSQSPSNKVTEKGKDVELRCDPISGHTALYWYRQSLGQGLEFLIYFQGNSAPDKSGLPSDRFSAERTGGSVSTLTIQRTQQEDSAVYLCASSTSTDMQYFGPGTRLTVL.

The chain employs TRBV7-9 and TRBJ2-5; D not certain. Germline V gene lookup returns CDR1 SEHNR and CDR2 FQNEAQ (reference sequence). CDR3 length equals 15 residues. Trimming took off 4 bases at V and 11 bases at J, with 23 bases between the two ends. The CDR3 region is CASSSPGNRPDEQYF. The CDR3 region has the DNA TGTGCCAGCAGCTCACCCGGAAATCGCCCTGATGAGCAGTACTTC.

V usage is TRBV6-2 or TRBV6-3 and J usage is TRBJ2-1; TRBD2 matches at 10 bases. Unmatched junction bases numbered 8, after V lost 6 bases and J lost 6 bases. The length of the CDR3 is 15 residues. Germline assignment: CDR1 MNHEY and CDR2 SVGEGT. CDR3 sequence (DNA): TGTGCCAGCAGCCTCAAACTAGCGGGGCTCAATGAGCAGTTCTTC. It codes for CASSLKLAGLNEQFF.

About this clonotype: At one of its ends the junction is not consistent with the germline gene, which may arise from a read error. V gene TRBV15 combines with J gene TRBJ2-3; TRBD1 is a possible D gene (6 bases). The germline CDR1 and CDR2 sequences are LNHNV and YYDKDF (reference sequence). This CDR3 spans 17 amino acids. CDR3 DNA: TGTGCCACCAGCAGAGATCTGGACACCGGGCGGACAGAGACGCAGTATTTT. This encodes CATSRDLDTGRTETQYF.

V usage is TRBV4-3 and J usage is TRBJ1-1, with D unresolved. Germline V gene sequence: CDR1 LGHNA, CDR2 YSLEER. The CDR3 is 13 residues long. V lost 1 base and J lost 4, with 7 bases in between. For the CDR3, the DNA is TGCGCCAGCAGCCAAGTTACGGGCACTGAAGCTTTCTTT. This codes for CASSQVTGTEAFF.

V is TRBV14 and J is TRBJ2-7; D not resolved. Trimming took 5 bases from V and 5 from J, leaving 7 bases between them. Germline values: CDR1 SGHDN, CDR2 FVKESK. The CDR3 has 11 amino acids. Here the CDR3 reads CASSNSHEQYF. In DNA, the CDR3 is TGTGCCAGCAGCAACTCGCACGAGCAGTACTTC.

The chain employs TRBV4-3 and TRBJ2-1; D is perhaps TRBD2 (6 bases). Germline-derived CDR1 and CDR2 are LGHNA and YSLEER. With 3 bases removed from V and 3 bases from J, the gap between germline ends came to 12 bases. The CDR3 loop spans 15 amino acids. For the CDR3, the DNA is TGCGCCAGCAGCCAGGCGGGGCGGATCTACAATGAGCAGTTCTTC. Residues: CASSQAGRIYNEQFF.

V usage is TRBV5-1 and J usage is TRBJ2-1, with D tentatively TRBD1 or TRBD2 (5 bases each). V lost 4 bases to trimming and J lost 14 bases, with 19 bases between them. This CDR3 spans 13 amino acids. CDR1 and CDR2 from the germline V gene are SGHRS and YFSETQ. CDR3 loop: CASSPSGDSLKFF. The CDR3 coding sequence is TGCGCCAGCAGCCCGAGCGGTGACAGCCTCAAGTTCTTC.

The rearrangement uses TRBV20-1 and TRBJ2-7, with 8 bases identical to TRBD2. The V gene end was trimmed by 4 bases and the J gene end by 3 bases; junction bases not matched to a gene: 5. CDR1 is DFQATT and CDR2 is SNEGSKA in the germline V gene (reference sequence). The CDR3 consists of 13 residues. The CDR3 sequence is CSATSGGIYEQYF. Here the CDR3 DNA reads TGCAGTGCTACCAGCGGGGGCATCTACGAGCAGTACTTC.

This clonotype was detected a few times. The rearrangement links TRBV2 to TRBJ2-7, with D maybe TRBD2 (6 bases). The CDR3 sequence is 12 residues long. V lost 2 bases, J lost 6 bases, and 8 bases lay in between. The germline V gene encodes CDR1 SNHLY and CDR2 FYNNEI. CDR3 sequence (DNA): TGTGCCAGCAGTGAAAAGGGAGGCGAGCAGTACTTC. Translated: CASSEKGGEQYF.

There are a few counts of this clonotype. V and J are TRBV2 and TRBJ2-1, with 7 bases fitting TRBD1. CDR3 length equals 14 residues. The germline V gene encodes CDR1 SNHLY and CDR2 FYNNEI. V was pared by 6 bases and J by 1 base, with 3 bases of the junction left unmatched. CDR3: CASSQGQSYNEQFF. The CDR3 nucleotides are TGTGCCAGCAGCCAGGGACAGTCCTACAATGAGCAGTTCTTC.

This clonotype has more than one count but fewer than ten. The chain links TRBV20-1 to TRBJ2-7; D is unresolved. The CDR3 is 14 residues long. V gave up 7 bases and J gave up 4 bases, with 20 bases separating them. Germline V gene data show CDR1 as DFQATT and CDR2 as SNEGSKA (reference sequence). The chain's CDR3 is CSVLKNRLPYEQYF. CDR3 nucleotide sequence: TGCAGTGTCTTGAAAAACCGGCTCCCTTACGAGCAGTACTTC.

V and J are TRBV5-1 and TRBJ1-4; a possible D gene is TRBD1 (6 bases). Germline V gives CDR1 SGHRS, CDR2 YFSETQ. The CDR3 contains 15 residues. V dropped 4 bases and J dropped 0 bases, with 10 bases sitting between them. The CDR3 is CASSAGQPTNEKLFF. The CDR3 DNA sequence: TGCGCCAGCAGCGCCGGACAGCCAACTAATGAAAAACTGTTTTTT.

The V call is TRBV7-9, the J call TRBJ1-1; D remains unclear. The CDR3 totals 14 residues. Germline V gene sequence: CDR1 SEHNR, CDR2 FQNEAQ (reference sequence). With 5 bases removed from V and 1 base from J, the gap between germline ends came to 11 bases. CDR3 DNA sequence: TGTGCCAGCAGCCCCGTTCAGGCGAACACTGAAGCTTTCTTT. It is translated as CASSPVQANTEAFF.

The chain has TRBV2 and TRBJ1-2; D remains unclear. This CDR3 has 12 residues. V lost 2 bases and J 3 bases, leaving 4 bases between the germline ends. Germline V gene sequence: CDR1 SNHLY, CDR2 FYNNEI. CDR3 loop: CASSEFDYGYTF. DNA for the CDR3: TGTGCCAGCAGTGAATTTGACTATGGCTACACCTTC.